This TCR beta chain is drawn from a study of OX40 agonist ivuxolimab in advanced cancers. About the research overall: Hepatocellular carcinoma, melanoma, renal cell or head and neck cancer occurred in dose-escalation patients. The eligibility criteria allowed prior anti-PD-1, anti-PD-L1 or anti-CTLA-4 therapy, and approximately 38% had some. Participants averaged approximately 65 years of age (range about 23 to 90) and were around 83% male. Overall study findings and caveats: Averaging showed that CD8+ T cells had more expanded clones than CD4+ did.

Generated by immunoSEQ multiplex PCR, the TCRdb table keeps only in-frame clones and is missing some. The data contain under 40,000 clones, around nine tenths of them singletons. The germline V gene has CDR1 MRHNA and CDR2 SNTAGT. This CDR3 is 16 amino acids long. Trimming took 3 bases from V and 0 from J, leaving 9 bases between them. This clone was seen a single time. Antigen specificity is unknown. The source is an adult with an advanced solid tumor such as melanoma, head and neck, liver or kidney cancer. V and J are TRBV6-4 and TRBJ2-6; a possible D gene is TRBD1 (5 bases). The sample consisted of CD4+ or CD8+ T cells sorted from blood, taken in a trial of the OX40 agonist ivuxolimab. CDR3 in DNA: TGTGCCAGCAGTGAGACAGTTCTCTCTGGGGCCAACGTCCTGACTTTC. Protein sequence: CASSETVLSGANVLTF.